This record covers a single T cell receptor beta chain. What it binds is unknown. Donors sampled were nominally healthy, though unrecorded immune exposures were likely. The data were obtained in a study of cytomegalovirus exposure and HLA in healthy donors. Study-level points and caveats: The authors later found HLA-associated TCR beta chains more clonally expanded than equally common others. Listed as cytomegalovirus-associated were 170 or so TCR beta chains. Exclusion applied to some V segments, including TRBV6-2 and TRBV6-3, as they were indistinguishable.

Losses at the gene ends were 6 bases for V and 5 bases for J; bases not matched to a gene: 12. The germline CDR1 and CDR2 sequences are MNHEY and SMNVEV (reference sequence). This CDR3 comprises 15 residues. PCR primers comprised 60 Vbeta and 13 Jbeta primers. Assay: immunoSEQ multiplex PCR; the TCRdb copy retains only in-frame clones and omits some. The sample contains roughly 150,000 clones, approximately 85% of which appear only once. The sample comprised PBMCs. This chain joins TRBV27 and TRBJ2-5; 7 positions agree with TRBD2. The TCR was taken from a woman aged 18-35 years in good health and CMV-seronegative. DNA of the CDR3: TGTGCCAGCAGCCTAGGGTGGGGGGGGAGTGAGACCCAGTACTTC. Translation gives CASSLGWGGSETQYF.